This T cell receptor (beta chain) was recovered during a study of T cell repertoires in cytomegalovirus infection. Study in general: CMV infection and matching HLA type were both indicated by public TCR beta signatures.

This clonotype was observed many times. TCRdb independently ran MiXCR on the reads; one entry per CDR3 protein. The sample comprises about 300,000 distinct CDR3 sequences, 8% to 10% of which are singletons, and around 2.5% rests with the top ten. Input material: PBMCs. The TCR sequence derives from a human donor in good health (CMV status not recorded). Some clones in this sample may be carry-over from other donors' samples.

The CDR3 sequence: CASTPMGGGNQPQHF. The CDR3 DNA reads TGTGCCAGCACCCCGATGGGAGGGGGCAATCAGCCCCAGCATTTT. The gene calls are TRBV28 and TRBJ1-5; tentatively, D is TRBD1 (5 bases). The CDR3 contains 15 residues. V was cut by 7 bases and J by 2 bases, with 15 bases left in between. Germline V gene data show CDR1 as MDHEN and CDR2 as SYDVKM.